This T cell receptor (beta chain) is from a study of T cell responses to AZD1222 COVID-19 vaccine. The CDR3 has 16 amino acids. V was pared by 1 base and J by 2 bases, with 4 bases of the junction left unmatched. Germline values: CDR1 SGHTA, CDR2 FQGNSA. Profiled with immunoSEQ multiplex PCR; TCRdb holds only in-frame clones, not every one. The sample holds roughly 150,000 clones, under 95% seen once. The V and J genes are TRBV7-2 and TRBJ2-2, with TRBD2 identical over 7 bases. This TCR derives from an adult in good health. The input for sequencing was peripheral blood, taken on day 0 of AZD1222 vaccination. As DNA, the CDR3 is TGTGCCAGCAGCTTAGAAGGGACTATAAACACCGGGGAGCTGTTTTTT. Translating it yields CASSLEGTINTGELFF.